This TCR beta chain was documented in a study of graft-versus-host responses after intestinal transplantation. Across the whole study: Transplant types were multivisceral, liver-intestinal, or isolated intestinal. Each patient got anti-thymocyte globulin induction, then tacrolimus and steroids for about 3 years.

This CDR3 region has 14 residues. Looked up from germline, CDR1 is MGHDK and CDR2 is SYGVNS. Unmatched junction bases numbered 3, after V lost 5 bases and J lost 3 bases. Produced via immunoSEQ multiplex PCR; TCRdb's table is partial and in-frame only. The sample consists of 12,000 or so clones, 93% of them appearing once. This material consisted of PBMCs, taken approximately 110 days after intestinal transplant. The chain carries TRBV25-1 and TRBJ2-7, with 11 bases identical to TRBD1. This TCR was recovered from a human patient who received an intestinal transplant, so some T cells may come from the graft donor. CDR3 residues: CASSKGQGVYEQYF. The CDR3 bases are TGTGCCAGCAGTAAGGGACAGGGGGTCTACGAGCAGTACTTC.